This T cell receptor (beta chain) originates from a study of T cell clones after liver transplantation. Study context: Until 12-24 months post-transplant, subjects got standard immunosuppression and no induction. Tolerant meant at least one year fully off immunosuppression without liver enzymes above twice normal. Samples came pre-transplant, pre-randomization before withdrawal, and post-randomization after withdrawal ended.

CDR1 is SGDLS and CDR2 is YYNGEE in the germline V gene. Unmatched junction bases numbered 4, after V lost 0 bases and J lost 5 bases. This CDR3 region has 14 residues. Produced via immunoSEQ multiplex PCR; TCRdb's table is partial and in-frame only. The sample has tens of thousands of clones; about 92% are singletons. The sample here was CD4+ T cells from blood, taken before liver transplant. The rearrangement uses TRBV9 and TRBJ2-5, with 7 bases aligning to TRBD1. The receptor was isolated from a human donor who received a liver transplant. CDR3 sequence (DNA): TGTGCCAGCAGCGTAGTACAGGGGTCGGAGACCCAGTACTTC. Translating gives CASSVVQGSETQYF.